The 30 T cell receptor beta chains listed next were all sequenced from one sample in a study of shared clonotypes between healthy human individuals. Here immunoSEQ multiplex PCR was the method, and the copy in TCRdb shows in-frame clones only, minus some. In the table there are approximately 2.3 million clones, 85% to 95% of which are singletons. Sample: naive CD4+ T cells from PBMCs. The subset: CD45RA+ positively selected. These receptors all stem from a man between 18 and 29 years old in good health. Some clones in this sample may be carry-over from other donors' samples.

The CDR3 DNA follows: TGTGCCATCAGTGGTGACGTTAGCACAGATACGCAGTATTTT. This gives the protein CAISGDVSTDTQYF. The chain couples TRBV10-3 to TRBJ2-3; D is undetermined. V shed 4 bases and J shed 0 bases, with 8 bases lying between them. Germline V gene data show CDR1 as ENHRY and CDR2 as SYGVKD. The CDR3 runs 14 residues.

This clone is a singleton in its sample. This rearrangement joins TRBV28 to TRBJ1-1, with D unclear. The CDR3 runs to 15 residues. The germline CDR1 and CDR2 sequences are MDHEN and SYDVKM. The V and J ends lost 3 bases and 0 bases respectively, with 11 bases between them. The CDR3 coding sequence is TGTGCCAGCAGTTTCATCGCCAGGTTGAACACTGAAGCTTTCTTT. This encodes CASSFIARLNTEAFF.

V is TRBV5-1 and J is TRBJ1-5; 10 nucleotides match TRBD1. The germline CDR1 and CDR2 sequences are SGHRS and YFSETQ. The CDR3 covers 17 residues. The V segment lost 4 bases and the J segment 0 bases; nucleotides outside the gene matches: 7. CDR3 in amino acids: CASSPGQGGSSNQPQHF. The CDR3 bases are TGCGCCAGCAGCCCCGGACAGGGGGGTTCTAGCAATCAGCCCCAGCATTTT.

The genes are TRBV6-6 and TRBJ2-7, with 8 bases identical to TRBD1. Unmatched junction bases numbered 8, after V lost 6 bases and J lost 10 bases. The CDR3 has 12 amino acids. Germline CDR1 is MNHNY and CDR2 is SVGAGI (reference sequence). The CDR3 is CASSPDREGQYF. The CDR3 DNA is TGTGCCAGCAGCCCGGACAGGGAAGGCCAGTACTTC.

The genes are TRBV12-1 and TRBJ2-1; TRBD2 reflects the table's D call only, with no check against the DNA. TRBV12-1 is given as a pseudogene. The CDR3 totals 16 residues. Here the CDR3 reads CASSTRAFRGYNEQFF. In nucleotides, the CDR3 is TGTGCCAGCAGCACGCGAGCATTTCGGGGGTACAATGAGCAGTTCTTC.

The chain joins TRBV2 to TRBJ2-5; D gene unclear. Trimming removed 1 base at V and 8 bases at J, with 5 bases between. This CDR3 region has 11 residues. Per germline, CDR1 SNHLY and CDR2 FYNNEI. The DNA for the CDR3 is TGTGCCAGCAGTGAAGGAGGAACCCAGTACTTC. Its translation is CASSEGGTQYF.

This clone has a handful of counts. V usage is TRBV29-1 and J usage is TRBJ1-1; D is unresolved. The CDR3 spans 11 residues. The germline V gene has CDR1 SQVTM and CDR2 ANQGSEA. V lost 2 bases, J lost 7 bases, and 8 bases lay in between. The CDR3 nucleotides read TGCAGCGTTGAATCTAGAATTGAAGCTTTCTTT. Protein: CSVESRIEAFF.

The CDR3 region is CASSPRDRVNGNEKLFF. CDR3 DNA: TGTGCCAGCAGCCCCCGGGACAGGGTTAACGGTAATGAAAAACTGTTTTTT. This chain joins TRBV11-2 and TRBJ1-4; 9 positions agree with TRBD1. Germline V CDR1 and CDR2: SGHAT, FQNNGV. V was pared by 5 bases and J by 4 bases, with 11 bases of the junction left unmatched. The CDR3 extends over 17 amino acids.

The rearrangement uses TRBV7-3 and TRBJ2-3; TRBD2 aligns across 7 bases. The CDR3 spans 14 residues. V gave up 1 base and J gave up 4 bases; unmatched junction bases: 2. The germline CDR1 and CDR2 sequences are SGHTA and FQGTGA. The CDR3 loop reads CASSLSGSSDTQYF. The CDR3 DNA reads TGTGCCAGCAGCTTAAGCGGGAGCTCAGATACGCAGTATTTT.

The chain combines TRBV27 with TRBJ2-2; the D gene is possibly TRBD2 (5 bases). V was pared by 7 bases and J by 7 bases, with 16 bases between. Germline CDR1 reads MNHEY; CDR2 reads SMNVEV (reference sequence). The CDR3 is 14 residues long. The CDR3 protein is CASKNEGWGGELFF. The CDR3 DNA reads TGTGCCAGCAAGAACGAGGGATGGGGCGGGGAGCTGTTTTTT.

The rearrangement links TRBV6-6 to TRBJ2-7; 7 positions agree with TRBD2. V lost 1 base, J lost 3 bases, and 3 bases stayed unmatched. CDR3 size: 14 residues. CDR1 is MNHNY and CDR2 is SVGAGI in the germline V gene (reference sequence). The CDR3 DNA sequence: TGTGCCAGCAGTTACTGGCGGGAGTTCTACGAGCAGTACTTC. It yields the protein CASSYWREFYEQYF.

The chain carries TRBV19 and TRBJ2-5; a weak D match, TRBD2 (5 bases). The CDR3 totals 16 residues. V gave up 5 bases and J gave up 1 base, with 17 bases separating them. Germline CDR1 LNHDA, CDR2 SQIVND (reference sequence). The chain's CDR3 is CASSPKPGLLQETQYF. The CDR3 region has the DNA TGTGCCAGTAGTCCTAAACCCGGACTCCTCCAAGAGACCCAGTACTTC.

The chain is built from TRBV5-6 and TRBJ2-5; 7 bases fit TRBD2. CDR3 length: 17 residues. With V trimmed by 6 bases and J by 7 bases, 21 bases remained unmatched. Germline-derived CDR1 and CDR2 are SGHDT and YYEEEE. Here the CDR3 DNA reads TGTGCCAGCATCTTCCGCCTATCGAAGGGCCCGGGGGGGACCCAGTACTTC. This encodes CASIFRLSKGPGGTQYF.

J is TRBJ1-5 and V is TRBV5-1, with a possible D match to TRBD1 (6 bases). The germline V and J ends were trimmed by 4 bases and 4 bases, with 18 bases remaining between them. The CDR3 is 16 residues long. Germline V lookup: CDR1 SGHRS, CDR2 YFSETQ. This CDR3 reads CASSEQTGLPNQPQHF. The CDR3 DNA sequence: TGCGCCAGCAGCGAACAGACAGGTTTACCTAATCAGCCCCAGCATTTT.

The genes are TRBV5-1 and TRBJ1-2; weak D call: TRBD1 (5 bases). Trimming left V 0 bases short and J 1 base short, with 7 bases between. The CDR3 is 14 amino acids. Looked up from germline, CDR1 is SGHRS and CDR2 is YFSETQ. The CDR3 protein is CASSLVDSNYGYTF. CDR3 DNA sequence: TGCGCCAGCAGCTTGGTAGACAGTAACTATGGCTACACCTTC. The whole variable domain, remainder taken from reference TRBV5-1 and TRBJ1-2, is KAGVTQTPRYLIKTRGQQVTLSCSPISGHRSVSWYQQTPGQGLQFLFEYFSETQRNKGNFPGRFSGRQFSNSRSEMNVSTLELGDSALYLCASSLVDSNYGYTFGSGTRLTVV.

The CDR3, as DNA: TGTGCCAGTTCCAGGGGGCCACTTCAGCCCCAGCATTTT. As protein: CASSRGPLQPQHF. The rearrangement joins TRBV15 to TRBJ1-5; 8 nucleotides align to TRBD1. The germline V gene has CDR1 LNHNV and CDR2 YYDKDF (reference sequence). The CDR3 totals 13 residues. The ends lost 10 bases at V and 6 bases at J; junction bases unmatched: 8.

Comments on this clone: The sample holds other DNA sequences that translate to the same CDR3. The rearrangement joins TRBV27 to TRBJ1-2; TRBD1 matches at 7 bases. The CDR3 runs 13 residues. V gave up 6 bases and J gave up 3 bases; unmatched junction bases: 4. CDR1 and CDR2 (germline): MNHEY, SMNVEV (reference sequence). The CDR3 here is CASSPTGDYGYTF. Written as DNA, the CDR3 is TGTGCCAGCAGCCCTACAGGGGACTATGGCTACACCTTC.

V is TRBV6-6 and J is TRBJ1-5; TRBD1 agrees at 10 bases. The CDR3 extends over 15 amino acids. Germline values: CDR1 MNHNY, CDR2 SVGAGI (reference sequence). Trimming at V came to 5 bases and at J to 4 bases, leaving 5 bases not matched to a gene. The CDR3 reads CASSPGQGENQPQHF. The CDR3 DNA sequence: TGTGCCAGCAGTCCTGGACAGGGGGAAAATCAGCCCCAGCATTTT.

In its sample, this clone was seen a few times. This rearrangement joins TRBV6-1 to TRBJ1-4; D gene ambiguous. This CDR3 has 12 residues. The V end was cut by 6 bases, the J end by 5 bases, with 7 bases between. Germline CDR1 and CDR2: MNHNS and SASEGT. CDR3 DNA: TGTGCCAGCAGCGAAATGAATGAAAAACTGTTTTTT. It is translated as CASSEMNEKLFF.

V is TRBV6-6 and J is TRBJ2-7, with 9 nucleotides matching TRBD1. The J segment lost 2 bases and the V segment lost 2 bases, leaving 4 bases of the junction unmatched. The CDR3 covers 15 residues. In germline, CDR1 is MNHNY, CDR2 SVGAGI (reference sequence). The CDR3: CASSYQGQGPYEQYF. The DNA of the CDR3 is TGTGCCAGCAGTTACCAGGGACAGGGTCCCTACGAGCAGTACTTC.

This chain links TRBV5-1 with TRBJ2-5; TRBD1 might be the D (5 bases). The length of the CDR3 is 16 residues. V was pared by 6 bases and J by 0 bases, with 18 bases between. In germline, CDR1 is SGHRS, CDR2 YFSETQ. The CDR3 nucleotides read TGCGCCAGCACGTTTTTGGCAGGGCAGTACCAAGAGACCCAGTACTTC. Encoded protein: CASTFLAGQYQETQYF.

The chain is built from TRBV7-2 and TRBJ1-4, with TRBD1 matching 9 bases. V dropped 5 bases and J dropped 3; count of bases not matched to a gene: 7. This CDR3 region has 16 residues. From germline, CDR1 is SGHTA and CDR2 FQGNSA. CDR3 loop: CASSPGQGLPNEKLFF. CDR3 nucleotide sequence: TGTGCCAGCAGCCCGGGACAGGGTTTACCTAATGAAAAACTGTTTTTT.

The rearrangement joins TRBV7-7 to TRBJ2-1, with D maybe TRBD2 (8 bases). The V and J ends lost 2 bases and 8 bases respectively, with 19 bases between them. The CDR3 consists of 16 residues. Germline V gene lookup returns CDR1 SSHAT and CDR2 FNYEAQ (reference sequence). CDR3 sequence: CASSLIPGGRGHEQFF. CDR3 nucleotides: TGTGCCAGCAGCTTAATTCCGGGAGGGAGGGGGCATGAGCAGTTCTTC.

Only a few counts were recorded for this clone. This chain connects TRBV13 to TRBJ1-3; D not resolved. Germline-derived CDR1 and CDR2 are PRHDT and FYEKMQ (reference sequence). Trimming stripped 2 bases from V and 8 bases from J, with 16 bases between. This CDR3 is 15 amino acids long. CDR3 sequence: CASSLLSVSGYTIYF. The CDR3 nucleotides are TGTGCCAGCAGCTTACTCTCAGTCTCGGGGTACACCATATATTTT. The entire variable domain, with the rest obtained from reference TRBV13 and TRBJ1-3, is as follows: AAGVIQSPRHLIKEKRETATLKCYPIPRHDTVYWYQQGPGQDPQFLISFYEKMQSDKGSIPDRFSAQQFSDYHSELNMSSLELGDSALYFCASSLLSVSGYTIYFGEGSWLTVV.

The CDR3 DNA reads TGTGCCAGCAGCTTGGGCGGGAGGGACTACAATGAGCAGTTCTTC. Encoded protein: CASSLGGRDYNEQFF. This chain uses TRBV7-3 with TRBJ2-1; 9 bases are a match to TRBD2. The CDR3 covers 15 residues. V was clipped by 3 bases and J by 3 bases; unmatched bases: 3. Per germline, CDR1 SGHTA and CDR2 FQGTGA.

The CDR3, as DNA: TGTGCCAGCAGCTTTACAGGGGGCACGGGCTATGGCTACACCTTC. It specifies CASSFTGGTGYGYTF. This chain joins TRBV7-9 and TRBJ1-2, with TRBD1 identical over 9 bases. This CDR3 comprises 15 residues. Trimming cost V 3 bases and J 4 bases; bases outside gene matches: 6. CDR1 SEHNR and CDR2 FQNEAQ come from the germline V gene (reference sequence). Based on the CDR3 plus reference TRBV7-9 and TRBJ1-2, the full variable domain is DTGVSQNPRHKITKRGQNVTFRCDPISEHNRLYWYRQTLGQGPEFLTYFQNEAQLEKSRLLSDRFSAERPKGSFSTLEIQRTEQGDSAMYLCASSFTGGTGYGYTFGSGTRLTVV.

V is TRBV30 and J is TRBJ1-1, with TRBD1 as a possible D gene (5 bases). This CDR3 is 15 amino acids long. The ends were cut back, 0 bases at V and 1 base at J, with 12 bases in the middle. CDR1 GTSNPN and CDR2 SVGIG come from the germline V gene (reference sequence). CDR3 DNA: TGTGCCTGGAGTGTACTTCAGGGAGGGAACACTGAAGCTTTCTTT. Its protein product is CAWSVLQGGNTEAFF.

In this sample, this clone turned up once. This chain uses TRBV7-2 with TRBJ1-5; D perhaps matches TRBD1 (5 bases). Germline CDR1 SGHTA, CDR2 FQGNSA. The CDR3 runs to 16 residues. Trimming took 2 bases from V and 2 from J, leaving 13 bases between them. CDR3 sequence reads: CASSLWGLGGNQPQHF. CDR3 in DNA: TGTGCCAGCAGCTTATGGGGGTTGGGTGGCAATCAGCCCCAGCATTTT.

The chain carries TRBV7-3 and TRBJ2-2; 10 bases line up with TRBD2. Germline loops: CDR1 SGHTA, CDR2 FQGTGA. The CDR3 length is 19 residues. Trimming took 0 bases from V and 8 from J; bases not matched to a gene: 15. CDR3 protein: CASSLTASGRTGSAGELFF. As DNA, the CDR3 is TGTGCCAGCAGCTTAACTGCTAGCGGGAGAACAGGGAGCGCGGGGGAGCTGTTTTTT.

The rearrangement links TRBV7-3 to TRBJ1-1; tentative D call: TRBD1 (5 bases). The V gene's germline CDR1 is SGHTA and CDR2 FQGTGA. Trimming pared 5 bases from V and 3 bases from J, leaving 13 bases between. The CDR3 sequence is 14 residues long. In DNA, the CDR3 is TGTGCCAGCAGCAGCGGGCGGGGACACACTGAAGCTTTCTTT. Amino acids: CASSSGRGHTEAFF.